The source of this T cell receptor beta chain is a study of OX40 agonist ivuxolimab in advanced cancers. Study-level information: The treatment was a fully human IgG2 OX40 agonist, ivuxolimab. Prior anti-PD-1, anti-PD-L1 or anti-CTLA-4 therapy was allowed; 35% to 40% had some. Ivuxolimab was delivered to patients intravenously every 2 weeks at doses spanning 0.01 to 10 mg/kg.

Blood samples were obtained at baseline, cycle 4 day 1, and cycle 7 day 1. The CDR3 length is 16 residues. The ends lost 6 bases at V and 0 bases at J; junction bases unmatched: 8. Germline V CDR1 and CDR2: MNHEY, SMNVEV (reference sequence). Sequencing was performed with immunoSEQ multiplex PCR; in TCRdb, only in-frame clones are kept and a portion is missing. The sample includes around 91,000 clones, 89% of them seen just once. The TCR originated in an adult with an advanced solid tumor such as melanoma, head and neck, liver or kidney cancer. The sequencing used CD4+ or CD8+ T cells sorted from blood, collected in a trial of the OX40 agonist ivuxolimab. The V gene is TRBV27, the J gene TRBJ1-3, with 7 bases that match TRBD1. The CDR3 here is CASSIHRGISGNTIYF. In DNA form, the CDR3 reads TGTGCCAGCAGCATACACAGGGGAATCTCTGGAAACACCATATATTTT.